What follows is one T cell receptor (beta chain) and its context. This record belongs to a study of technical replicates of blood from a few donors. Using immunoSEQ multiplex PCR, the repertoire was profiled, and TCRdb retains in-frame clones only, with some absent. This table holds under 90,000 clones, 98% found once. The CDR3 covers 15 residues. V was pared by 4 bases and J by 8 bases, with 18 bases between. Looked up from germline, CDR1 is SGDLS and CDR2 is YYNGEE. J is TRBJ1-4 and V is TRBV9, with D tentatively TRBD1 (6 bases). Sequencing was carried out using T cells isolated from PBMCs. The TCR comes from a human donor in good health. CDR3 region: CASSSEQGVGEKLFF. The CDR3 DNA follows: TGTGCCAGCAGCTCCGAACAGGGAGTCGGAGAAAAACTGTTTTTT. Full variable domain (remainder filled in from reference TRBV9 and TRBJ1-4): DSGVTQTPKHLITATGQRVTLRCSPRSGDLSVYWYQQSLDQGLQFLIQYYNGEERAKGNILERFSAQQFPDLHSELNLSSLELGDSALYFCASSSEQGVGEKLFFGSGTQLSVL.